This T cell receptor (beta chain) is from a study of T cell repertoires in cytomegalovirus infection. One entry per CDR3 protein results from TCRdb running MiXCR on the reads. This table has 400,000 or so distinct CDR3 sequences, roughly a third appearing once. The study's findings and limits: Dominant in the ex vivo response were TCR beta clonotypes restricted by HLA-C and specific for CMV.

Germline CDR1 reads LNHDA; CDR2 reads SQIVND (reference sequence). The CDR3 loop spans 14 amino acids. Trimming took off 3 bases at V and 1 base at J, with 7 bases between the two ends. As to this clonotype: What it recognizes is unknown.

Material: PBMCs. This TCR was sampled from a human donor in good health (CMV status not recorded). Some clones in this sample may be carry-over from other donors' samples. The gene calls are TRBV19 and TRBJ1-5; D uncertain. The CDR3 protein is CASSILGSNQPQHF. The CDR3 DNA reads as TGTGCCAGTAGTATTCTTGGGAGCAATCAGCCCCAGCATTTT.